One and the same sample provided the 31 T cell receptor beta chains below, sequenced in a study of cytomegalovirus exposure and HLA in healthy donors. The primer mix had 60 Vbeta and 13 Jbeta primers. Profiled with immunoSEQ multiplex PCR; TCRdb holds only in-frame clones, not every one. The repertoire holds about 120,000 clones, with roughly three quarters as singletons. The sample was PBMCs. These receptors all come from a young woman in good health and CMV-seropositive.

The chain carries TRBV27 and TRBJ2-7, with D perhaps matching TRBD1 (6 bases). The CDR3 loop spans 17 amino acids. Trimming left V 4 bases short and J 4 bases short, with 23 bases between. Germline CDR1 reads MNHEY; CDR2 reads SMNVEV (reference sequence). CDR3 loop: CASSSPLRQGLTYEQYF. The CDR3, as DNA: TGTGCCAGCAGTTCCCCCCTAAGGCAGGGGTTGACTTACGAGCAGTACTTC.

V gene TRBV9 combines with J gene TRBJ2-7; 9 bases fit TRBD1. This CDR3 is 15 amino acids long. Germline CDR1 and CDR2: SGDLS and YYNGEE. Germline trimming cut 4 bases from V and 5 bases from J; bases unmatched to any gene: 10. The chain's CDR3 is CASSQTPGQGNEQYF. The CDR3 nucleotides read TGTGCCAGCAGCCAAACTCCGGGACAGGGAAACGAGCAGTACTTC.

As for this clone: Relative to the germline gene, one junction end is altered; a read error may explain this. V usage is TRBV7-9 and J usage is TRBJ2-7; a weak D match, TRBD1 (5 bases). Germline-derived CDR1 and CDR2 are SEHNR and FQNEAQ (reference sequence). This CDR3 has 15 residues. CDR3: CSSSLIGANSYEQYF. DNA for the CDR3: TGTTCCAGCAGCTTAATAGGGGCCAACTCCTACGAGCAGTACTTC.

CDR3 sequence (DNA): TGTGCCAGCAGCCCCGGGACTACGGAGACCCAGTACTTC. It encodes CASSPGTTETQYF. The chain joins TRBV11-3 to TRBJ2-5; 7 bases match TRBD2. This CDR3 contains 13 residues. Looked up from germline, CDR1 is SGHNT and CDR2 is YENEEA. The V and J ends lost 5 bases and 5 bases, in that order; junction bases with no gene match: 5.

This chain uses TRBV27 with TRBJ2-5; D possibly corresponds to TRBD2 (6 bases). Looked up from germline, CDR1 is MNHEY and CDR2 is SMNVEV (reference sequence). The ends were cut back, 3 bases at V and 5 bases at J, with 19 bases in the middle. This CDR3 has 16 residues. This CDR3 reads CASSFRGGPLPETQYF. The CDR3 DNA follows: TGTGCCAGCAGTTTCCGGGGAGGCCCCCTCCCCGAGACCCAGTACTTC.

This clone was seen just once. The chain uses TRBV27 and TRBJ1-5; the match to TRBD1 covers 8 bases. V shed 5 bases, J shed 2 bases, and the junction held 5 bases outside the gene matches. Germline CDR1 is MNHEY and CDR2 is SMNVEV (reference sequence). The CDR3 consists of 15 residues. Here the CDR3 DNA reads TGTGCCAGCAGTCGGACAGGGTTGGGCAATCAGCCCCAGCATTTT. Translating gives CASSRTGLGNQPQHF.

The rearrangement links TRBV28 to TRBJ1-6; D is possibly TRBD1 (6 bases). Germline assignment: CDR1 MDHEN and CDR2 SYDVKM. The CDR3 runs 16 residues. Trimming took 4 bases from V and 7 from J, leaving 17 bases between them. Written as DNA, the CDR3 is TGTGCCAGCAGTTCTTCTACAGGGTTTAAGAATTCACCCCTCCACTTT. It translates to CASSSSTGFKNSPLHF.

This clone appeared once. The chain employs TRBV19 and TRBJ2-1; possibly TRBD1 for D (6 bases). Trimming removed 3 bases from V and 1 base from J, with 13 bases in between. The CDR3 is 16 residues long. From germline, CDR1 is LNHDA and CDR2 SQIVND (reference sequence). CDR3 residues: CASSMGQGRSYNEQFF. CDR3 bases: TGTGCCAGTAGTATGGGGCAGGGGAGATCCTACAATGAGCAGTTCTTC.

The chain couples TRBV6-5 to TRBJ1-2; D is uncertain. The V gene's germline CDR1 is MNHEY and CDR2 SVGAGI. V lost 5 bases, J lost 2 bases, and 15 bases lay in between. The CDR3 runs 15 residues. DNA of the CDR3: TGTGCCAGCAGTCCTACCTCTAAAATAAACTATGGCTACACCTTC. Protein: CASSPTSKINYGYTF.

This chain connects TRBV25-1 to TRBJ2-1, with 9 bases identical to TRBD1. Germline V gene lookup returns CDR1 MGHDK and CDR2 SYGVNS. Trimming at V came to 4 bases and at J to 9 bases, leaving 10 bases not matched to a gene. The CDR3 covers 15 residues. In DNA form, the CDR3 reads TGTGCCAGCAGTGGCCGGGACAGGGTCCACGGTGAGCAGTTCTTC. This sequence encodes CASSGRDRVHGEQFF.

As concerns this clone: This specimen includes other DNA sequences encoding the same CDR3. This sequence joins TRBV5-1 and TRBJ2-3; 7 nucleotides align to TRBD2. V lost 0 bases to trimming and J lost 0 bases; unmatched junction nucleotides: 4. Germline-derived CDR1 and CDR2 are SGHRS and YFSETQ. This CDR3 is 16 amino acids long. CDR3 protein: CASSLALATSTDTQYF. DNA for the CDR3: TGCGCCAGCAGCTTGGCACTAGCGACCAGCACAGATACGCAGTATTTT.

The gene calls are TRBV12-5 and TRBJ2-6; 7 bases align to TRBD1. The germline gives CDR1 LGHNT, CDR2 FRNRAP. The CDR3 spans 16 residues. The V and J ends lost 1 base and 3 bases, in that order; junction bases with no gene match: 3. CDR3 amino acids: CASGLADRVGANVLTF. CDR3 sequence (DNA): TGTGCTAGTGGTTTGGCTGACAGGGTTGGGGCCAACGTCCTGACTTTC.

The chain recombines TRBV2 with TRBJ2-4, with TRBD1 identical over 7 bases. The ends lost 8 bases at V and 0 bases at J; junction bases unmatched: 13. This CDR3 has 17 residues. In germline, CDR1 is SNHLY, CDR2 FYNNEI. CDR3 loop: CASRDRGWELAKNIQYF. Written as DNA, the CDR3 is TGTGCCAGCCGGGACAGAGGGTGGGAATTAGCCAAAAACATTCAGTACTTC.

This chain connects TRBV25-1 to TRBJ2-5, with TRBD1 identical over 11 bases. The CDR3 contains 13 residues. V shed 8 bases, J shed 5 bases, and the junction held 4 bases outside the gene matches. Germline V CDR1 and CDR2: MGHDK, SYGVNS. The CDR3 is CASGQGATETQYF. The CDR3 nucleotides are TGTGCCAGCGGACAGGGGGCGACGGAGACCCAGTACTTC.

This clone showed up just a few times. This chain uses TRBV10-1 with TRBJ1-5, with a weak D call TRBD1 (6 bases). CDR3 length: 15 residues. V shed 2 bases and J shed 9 bases, with 17 bases lying between them. The germline V gene encodes CDR1 WNHNN and CDR2 SYGVQD (reference sequence). The CDR3 sequence: CASSENRVVLGPQHF. The CDR3 DNA reads TGCGCCAGCAGTGAGAACAGGGTAGTTCTTGGGCCCCAGCATTTT.

This clone was detected only once. The V and J genes are TRBV5-6 and TRBJ2-7; the D gene is possibly TRBD2 (5 bases). CDR1 SGHDT and CDR2 YYEEEE come from the germline V gene. The CDR3 consists of 15 residues. Between the trimmed V and J ends, which lost 0 bases and 2 bases, there was a span of 12 bases. This CDR3 reads CASSLAWETAYEQYF. CDR3 DNA sequence: TGTGCCAGCAGCTTGGCCTGGGAGACTGCCTACGAGCAGTACTTC.

The rearrangement uses TRBV9 and TRBJ2-1; the D gene is possibly TRBD1 (6 bases). CDR1 and CDR2 (germline): SGDLS, YYNGEE. Deletions cut 4 bases from V and 6 bases from J, with 17 bases between. The CDR3 loop spans 15 amino acids. The CDR3 loop reads CASSLRGGLANEQFF. DNA for the CDR3: TGTGCCAGCAGCCTCAGAGGGGGTCTCGCCAATGAGCAGTTCTTC.

The chain recombines TRBV6-5 with TRBJ2-7, with 7 bases that match TRBD2. Germline CDR1 reads MNHEY; CDR2 reads SVGAGI. The CDR3 covers 16 residues. Trimming cost V 2 bases and J 2 bases; bases outside gene matches: 9. The CDR3 protein is CASSYAGARTAYEQYF. In DNA form, the CDR3 reads TGTGCCAGCAGTTACGCGGGAGCGCGAACTGCCTACGAGCAGTACTTC.

The V and J genes are TRBV6-4 and TRBJ1-4; D is perhaps TRBD1 (5 bases). From germline, CDR1 is MRHNA and CDR2 SNTAGT. V lost 5 bases and J 2 bases, leaving 9 bases between the germline ends. The CDR3 spans 14 residues. The CDR3 nucleotides are TGTGCCAGCAGTATGACAGCCACTAATGAAAAACTGTTTTTT. Amino acid sequence: CASSMTATNEKLFF.

The chain has TRBV6-5 and TRBJ2-5, with 7 nucleotides matching TRBD1. The assigned J gene may be wrong: the sequence end matches TRBJ2-7 better. The CDR3 length is 12 residues. Germline V CDR1 and CDR2: MNHEY, SVGAGI. CDR3 region: CASQRGLNEQYF. The CDR3 region has the DNA TGTGCCAGCCAAAGGGGGCTCAACGAGCAGTACTTC.

The rearrangement joins TRBV30 to TRBJ2-1, with no clear D. Deletions cut 2 bases from V and 4 bases from J, with 12 bases between. Germline CDR1 and CDR2: GTSNPN and SVGIG (reference sequence). The CDR3 is 14 amino acids. The CDR3 loop is CAWSHPGRYNEQFF. In DNA form, the CDR3 reads TGTGCCTGGAGTCATCCCGGCAGGTACAATGAGCAGTTCTTC.

There are a few counts of this clone. The chain uses TRBV6-6 and TRBJ2-3; 11 bases fit TRBD1. This CDR3 comprises 16 residues. The V and J ends lost 6 bases and 4 bases, in that order; junction bases with no gene match: 9. Germline loops: CDR1 MNHNY, CDR2 SVGAGI (reference sequence). This CDR3 is CASSNPGQGAADTQYF. As DNA, the CDR3 is TGTGCCAGCAGCAACCCAGGACAGGGGGCAGCAGATACGCAGTATTTT.

This chain links TRBV5-6 with TRBJ2-7, with a weak D call TRBD1 (6 bases). V was clipped by 7 bases and J by 1 base, with 18 bases between them. CDR3 length: 15 amino acids. Germline V gene lookup returns CDR1 SGHDT and CDR2 YYEEEE. Here the CDR3 DNA reads TGTGCCAGCCTACCTGGCCCGACAGGTTCCTACGAGCAGTACTTC. The encoded protein is CASLPGPTGSYEQYF.

There are a few counts of this clone. The CDR3 sequence: CASRAGLAGVGEQYF. In DNA, the CDR3 is TGTGCCAGCAGAGCGGGACTAGCGGGAGTCGGGGAGCAGTACTTC. The rearrangement joins TRBV6-1 to TRBJ2-7, with TRBD2 identical over 14 bases. The CDR3 has 15 amino acids. Germline-derived CDR1 and CDR2 are MNHNS and SASEGT. V dropped 6 bases and J dropped 7; count of bases not matched to a gene: 8.

The J gene is TRBJ1-1, the V gene TRBV27; D perhaps matches TRBD1 (5 bases). V was trimmed by 3 bases and J by 11 bases, leaving 13 bases between them. The CDR3 extends over 12 amino acids. Germline CDR1 is MNHEY and CDR2 is SMNVEV (reference sequence). The CDR3 here is CASSFTGQVAFF. The CDR3 DNA sequence: TGTGCCAGCAGTTTTACAGGCCAAGTCGCTTTCTTT.

This sequence joins TRBV12-5 and TRBJ1-1; no firm D call. There are 14 residues in the CDR3. Trimming left V 1 base short and J 0 bases short, with 6 bases between. The germline CDR1 and CDR2 sequences are LGHNT and FRNRAP. This CDR3 reads CASGLAEMNTEAFF. The CDR3 bases are TGTGCTAGTGGTTTGGCCGAGATGAACACTGAAGCTTTCTTT.

The chain links TRBV11-2 to TRBJ2-1; 11 positions match TRBD2. This CDR3 is 14 amino acids long. CDR1 is SGHAT, CDR2 FQNNGV, per germline. V shed 4 bases and J 7 bases; nucleotides not matched to a gene: 3. This CDR3 reads CASSSLAGANEQFF. The CDR3 DNA is TGTGCCAGCAGCTCACTAGCGGGAGCGAATGAGCAGTTCTTC.

The chain combines TRBV2 with TRBJ2-1; D not certain. This CDR3 region has 17 residues. The germline V gene has CDR1 SNHLY and CDR2 FYNNEI. Trimming took 2 bases from V and 5 from J, leaving 19 bases between them. This chain's CDR3 is CASSEILTSPRDNEQFF. CDR3 DNA sequence: TGTGCCAGCAGTGAAATTCTGACTTCCCCACGAGACAATGAGCAGTTCTTC.

V is TRBV5-6 and J is TRBJ2-1; weak D call: TRBD2 (5 bases). Per the germline V gene, CDR1 is SGHDT and CDR2 is YYEEEE. The CDR3 is 14 residues long. V dropped 4 bases and J dropped 4 bases, with 12 bases sitting between them. Written as DNA, the CDR3 is TGTGCCAGCAGCGCCGGGGTTCCTTACAATGAGCAGTTCTTC. Translation: CASSAGVPYNEQFF.

The chain employs TRBV27 and TRBJ1-5; the match to TRBD1 covers 7 bases. CDR3 length: 17 residues. V shed 0 bases, J shed 0 bases, and the junction held 5 bases outside the gene matches. Germline loops: CDR1 MNHEY, CDR2 SMNVEV (reference sequence). CDR3 bases: TGTGCCAGCAGTTTATCGAGACAGGGCTATAGCAATCAGCCCCAGCATTTT. As protein: CASSLSRQGYSNQPQHF.

V is TRBV5-6 and J is TRBJ2-5; a possible D gene is TRBD1 (6 bases). This CDR3 is 16 amino acids long. Germline CDR1 is SGHDT and CDR2 is YYEEEE. The V end was cut by 1 base, the J end by 0 bases, with 13 bases between. The DNA for the CDR3 is TGTGCCAGCAGCTTGTTAGGGGACACTAACCAAGAGACCCAGTACTTC. Translating it yields CASSLLGDTNQETQYF.